What follows are 18 T cell receptor beta chains derived from one specimen sequenced in a study of blood T cell repertoires in COVID-19. Profiling relied on immunoSEQ multiplex PCR, and the TCRdb table lists in-frame clones only, not all of them. The sample lists about 300,000 clones, more than 75% occurring once. The sequenced sample consisted of PBMCs or T cells enriched from blood (not recorded which). Every receptor here comes from a woman between 18 and 29 years old who had recovered from COVID-19.

The chain is built from TRBV5-1 and TRBJ2-7, with 9 positions matching TRBD1. V lost 2 bases and J lost 7; bases outside the gene matches: 10. Germline CDR1 reads SGHRS; CDR2 reads YFSETQ. The CDR3 is made up of 15 amino acids. The CDR3: CASSLTGGNIYEQYF. DNA of the CDR3: TGCGCCAGCAGCTTAACAGGGGGCAATATCTATGAGCAGTACTTC.

This chain uses TRBV7-8 with TRBJ2-5; TRBD2 matches at 11 bases. Germline V gene data show CDR1 as SGHVS and CDR2 as FQNEAQ. This CDR3 spans 16 amino acids. The trim removed 5 bases at V and 1 base at J, leaving 6 bases unmatched. The CDR3 sequence is CASSARLAGFQETQYF. As DNA, the CDR3 is TGTGCCAGCAGCGCAAGACTAGCGGGGTTCCAAGAGACCCAGTACTTC.

The gene calls are TRBV19 and TRBJ1-4; 7 bases fit TRBD1. This CDR3 comprises 16 residues. The V and J ends lost 4 bases and 5 bases, in that order; junction bases with no gene match: 10. CDR1 and CDR2 (germline): LNHDA, SQIVND (reference sequence). The CDR3 DNA sequence: TGTGCCAGTAGTACCACAGGGGTCCTAGGAAATGAAAAACTGTTTTTT. Translating it yields CASSTTGVLGNEKLFF.

This chain connects TRBV5-8 to TRBJ2-7; D is unresolved. V was trimmed by 1 base and J by 1 base, leaving 12 bases between them. Per the germline V gene, CDR1 is SGHTS and CDR2 is YDEGEE. The length of the CDR3 is 15 residues. The CDR3 region is CASSLYRHISYEQYF. The CDR3 bases are TGTGCCAGCAGCTTGTATCGCCACATTTCCTACGAGCAGTACTTC. The variable domain in full, completed from reference TRBV5-8 and TRBJ2-7, reads EAGVTQSPTHLIKTRGQQATLRCSPISGHTSVYWYQQALGLGLQFLLWYDEGEERNRGNFPPRFSGRQFPNYSSELNVNALELEDSALYLCASSLYRHISYEQYFGPGTRLTVT.

The CDR3 loop reads CASSLGRGTDGYTF. The CDR3 DNA sequence: TGTGCCAGCAGCTTGGGGCGGGGAACGGATGGCTACACCTTC. The V and J genes are TRBV5-5 and TRBJ1-2; D remains unclear. Germline V gives CDR1 SGHKS, CDR2 YYEKEE (reference sequence). The CDR3 consists of 14 residues. V lost 0 bases, J lost 6 bases, and 12 bases lay in between.

This clone was found once. The chain recombines TRBV27 with TRBJ1-6, with a possible D match to TRBD1 (6 bases). The CDR3 extends over 15 amino acids. Trimming took 5 bases from V and 7 from J, leaving 15 bases between them. CDR1 is MNHEY and CDR2 is SMNVEV in the germline V gene (reference sequence). The CDR3 DNA follows: TGTGCCAGCAGTAGCTCGACAGGCACAAATTCACCCCTCCACTTT. It yields the protein CASSSSTGTNSPLHF.

This clone was seen once. The chain carries TRBV7-6 and TRBJ1-4; D is perhaps TRBD1 (6 bases). V was pared by 6 bases and J by 7 bases, with 15 bases between. The CDR3 has 14 amino acids. The V gene's germline CDR1 is SGHVS and CDR2 FNYEAQ. The CDR3 DNA reads TGTGCCAGCAGTCAACGGGACATTGCTGAAAAACTGTTTTTT. The encoded protein is CASSQRDIAEKLFF.

The chain is built from TRBV5-4 and TRBJ2-6; D possibly corresponds to TRBD2 (5 bases). Germline V gene lookup returns CDR1 SGHNT and CDR2 YYREEE (reference sequence). The CDR3 has 15 residues. Trimming removed 4 bases from V and 0 bases from J, with 8 bases in between. The DNA of the CDR3 is TGTGCCAGCAGCCGAGGGTTCTCTGGGGCCAACGTCCTGACTTTC. It yields the protein CASSRGFSGANVLTF.

The chain uses TRBV5-1 and TRBJ2-3; TRBD2 agrees at 7 bases. Germline values: CDR1 SGHRS, CDR2 YFSETQ. The junction had 4 bases not matched to a gene; V was cut back by 2 bases and J by 4 bases. The CDR3 covers 14 residues. Written as DNA, the CDR3 is TGCGCCAGCAGCTTTCCGGGGGGAGCAGATACGCAGTATTTT. Its translation: CASSFPGGADTQYF.

CDR3 loop: CASSRSYAEKLFF. The CDR3 DNA reads as TGTGCCAGCAGCCGTTCGTATGCGGAAAAACTGTTTTTT. This chain joins TRBV14 and TRBJ1-4, with D unclear. This CDR3 has 13 amino acids. Germline assignment: CDR1 SGHDN and CDR2 FVKESK. Trimming shortened V by 4 bases and J by 8 bases, and 11 bases separated the two germline ends.

The chain couples TRBV18 to TRBJ2-2, with 7 bases fitting TRBD1. The germline V gene encodes CDR1 KGHSH and CDR2 LQKENI. V shed 2 bases and J 4 bases; nucleotides not matched to a gene: 7. The CDR3 consists of 16 residues. This CDR3 is CASSPSRSGGTGELFF. CDR3 sequence (DNA): TGTGCCAGCTCACCAAGTCGATCAGGGGGCACCGGGGAGCTGTTTTTT.

This chain joins TRBV4-1 and TRBJ2-7; a possible D gene is TRBD1 (5 bases). The CDR3 runs 13 residues. Germline CDR1 and CDR2: MGHRA and YSYEKL. V was cut by 4 bases and J by 4 bases, with 11 bases left in between. CDR3 DNA: TGCGCCAGCAGCCCTCTTGGGGCTTACGAGCAGTACTTC. It translates to CASSPLGAYEQYF.

The V call is TRBV27, the J call TRBJ2-1; weak D call: TRBD1 (6 bases). Trimming pared 4 bases from V and 7 bases from J, leaving 20 bases between. CDR1 and CDR2 (germline): MNHEY, SMNVEV (reference sequence). The CDR3 loop spans 16 amino acids. The CDR3 reads CASSSMRGTSRNEQFF. In DNA form, the CDR3 reads TGTGCCAGCAGTTCGATGAGGGGGACCTCGAGGAATGAGCAGTTCTTC.

This chain links TRBV3-1 (or the pseudogene TRBV3-2) with TRBJ1-5; 7 nucleotides align to TRBD1. Unmatched junction bases numbered 13, after V lost 1 base and J lost 4 bases. The CDR3 extends over 18 amino acids. Germline V gene data show CDR1 as LGHDT and CDR2 as YNNKEL (reference sequence). The DNA for the CDR3 is TGTGCCAGCAGCCAAGTGGGTCAGGGGGGAAGGAAAAATCAGCCCCAGCATTTT. Amino acids: CASSQVGQGGRKNQPQHF.

The V and J genes are TRBV6-5 and TRBJ1-2; 8 nucleotides align to TRBD1. The germline gives CDR1 MNHEY, CDR2 SVGAGI. The CDR3 is 12 residues long. V was clipped by 6 bases and J by 8 bases; unmatched bases: 5. The CDR3 sequence: CASSSGGQGYTF. CDR3 nucleotides: TGTGCCAGCAGCTCAGGGGGCCAAGGCTACACCTTC.

The J gene is TRBJ2-7, the V gene TRBV7-9, with D maybe TRBD1 (6 bases). Deletions cut 5 bases from V and 5 bases from J, with 19 bases between. Germline assignment: CDR1 SEHNR and CDR2 FQNEAQ (reference sequence). The CDR3 sequence is 15 residues long. As DNA, the CDR3 is TGTGCCAGCAGCCGCCCGCAGGGGACGACCCACGAGCAGTACTTC. Translation gives CASSRPQGTTHEQYF.

The chain couples TRBV30 to TRBJ1-1; D not certain. V gave up 0 bases and J gave up 1 base, with 6 bases separating them. The CDR3 runs 13 residues. Germline V CDR1 and CDR2: GTSNPN, SVGIG (reference sequence). The CDR3 region is CAWSVLWNTEAFF. The CDR3 DNA is TGTGCCTGGAGTGTACTGTGGAACACTGAAGCTTTCTTT.

The chain employs TRBV28 and TRBJ2-3; TRBD2 aligns across 8 bases. The CDR3 extends over 14 amino acids. Trimming removed 10 bases from V and 7 bases from J; junction bases left unmatched: 13. In germline, CDR1 is MDHEN, CDR2 SYDVKM. The CDR3 nucleotides are TGTGCCACCACTAAGGCGGGAGGAGGGAATACGCAGTATTTT. Its protein is CATTKAGGGNTQYF.